The present TCR beta chain was sequenced within a study of cytomegalovirus exposure and HLA in healthy donors. About the study: Earlier, some 180 million T cells were analyzed, and some 120 million unique TCR beta sequences were found among them.

Germline V gives CDR1 GTSNPN, CDR2 SVGIG (reference sequence). This CDR3 comprises 13 residues. The ends were cut back, 3 bases at V and 7 bases at J, with 15 bases in the middle. 60 Vbeta and 13 Jbeta primers were used in PCR. The protocol was immunoSEQ multiplex PCR, while the TCRdb copy is restricted to in-frame clones and leaves out a portion. The sample comprises under 150,000 clones, about 86% of which are singletons, and about 0.76% rests with the top ten. Study results and caveats: Usually a TCR sequence was rare, but some public TCRs were found in many donors.

On this clone: Its antigen is currently unknown.

Material for sequencing was PBMCs. The genes are TRBV30 and TRBJ1-2, with D maybe TRBD1 (5 bases). The clonotype originates from a man between 18 and 35 years old in good health and CMV-seronegative. The CDR3 DNA reads TGTGCCTGGAGGGCCGGGGGGACCGGTGGCTACACCTTC. This gives the protein CAWRAGGTGGYTF.